This TCR beta chain was sequenced for a study of shared clonotypes between healthy human individuals. All donors qualified as healthy HIV-negative adults and had experienced no recent acute infections or vaccinations. The V end lost 2 bases, the J end lost 12 bases, and 15 bases lay between the germline ends. In germline, CDR1 is KGHSH, CDR2 LQKENI. The CDR3 covers 13 residues. Replicate sorted-subset PCRs were loaded with around 0.2 ug DNA, about 31,000 T cell genomes. The method was immunoSEQ multiplex PCR; TCRdb's version includes in-frame clones alone and lacks a portion of them. The sample holds around 1,000,000 clones; approximately 75% are singletons and the top ten take 0.85% to 1%.

This receptor was obtained from a man aged 18 to 29 in good health. Some clones in this sample may be carry-over from other donors' samples. V and J are TRBV18 and TRBJ2-3; a possible D gene is TRBD2 (6 bases). The sample was memory CD4+ T cells from PBMCs. Subset reported: CD45RA-negative fraction. The CDR3 loop reads CASSPNWGESQYF. DNA for the CDR3: TGTGCCAGCTCACCAAATTGGGGGGAGTCCCAGTATTTT.